Shown below are 19 T cell receptor beta chains from a single sample sequenced in a study of shared clonotypes between healthy human individuals (dated by TCRdb to between 2020 and 2021). Libraries were built with the immunoSEQ multiplex PCR assay. Imported from immuneACCESS, the table was reduced by TCRdb to in-frame sequences with V and J called. These copies leave out some clones; in studies compared against another copy, an unresolved V gene accounts for under half, and the cause of the remainder is not known. The sample profile shows 330,000 or so clones; about 73% of them were found once. The top ten hold roughly 10% of the sample. Sequencing input: memory CD4+ T cells sorted from blood. Explained via the paper, the cell subset or site label denotes: CD45RA-negative fraction. The receptors come from a man younger than 40 in good health.

The V and J genes are TRBV4-3 and TRBJ1-2; TRBD1 might be the D (5 bases). The V and J ends lost 1 base and 8 bases respectively, with 11 bases between them. The CDR3 is 13 amino acids. Germline values: CDR1 LGHNA, CDR2 YSLEER. CDR3: CASSQVRESGYTF. CDR3 nucleotides: TGCGCCAGCAGCCAAGTCAGGGAATCGGGCTACACCTTC.

V gene TRBV5-4 combines with J gene TRBJ2-5; D is perhaps TRBD2 (5 bases). The CDR3 covers 14 residues. The V gene's germline CDR1 is SGHNT and CDR2 YYREEE (reference sequence). The V gene lost 2 bases and the J gene lost 5 bases, with 13 bases spanning the gap. DNA of the CDR3: TGTGCCAGCAGCTTAAACGGAGGCGGGGAGACCCAGTACTTC. Its protein product is CASSLNGGGETQYF.

The chain combines TRBV6-1 with TRBJ1-5; TRBD1 is a possible D gene (5 bases). The germline V gene has CDR1 MNHNS and CDR2 SASEGT. The V gene lost 9 bases and the J gene lost 2 bases, with 17 bases spanning the gap. The CDR3 is made up of 15 amino acids. In nucleotides, the CDR3 is TGTGCCAGTAATAGAGACGGGGGTCGCAATCAGCCCCAGCATTTT. This codes for CASNRDGGRNQPQHF.

The chain links TRBV9 to TRBJ2-5, with D unclear. Trimming removed 0 bases at V and 5 bases at J, with 11 bases between. Germline assignment: CDR1 SGDLS and CDR2 YYNGEE. The CDR3 runs to 14 residues. For the CDR3, the DNA is TGTGCCAGCAGCGTAGAGGAAGGTCTGGAGACCCAGTACTTC. It codes for CASSVEEGLETQYF.

The CDR3 nucleotides read TGCGCCAGCAGCTTAAGACTAGTTGGGACAGATACGCAGTATTTT. Translating it yields CASSLRLVGTDTQYF. This rearrangement joins TRBV5-1 to TRBJ2-3; tentative D call: TRBD2 (6 bases). The germline CDR1 and CDR2 sequences are SGHRS and YFSETQ. Trimming cost V 2 bases and J 3 bases, with 13 bases left between them. The CDR3 is 15 residues long.

The chain uses TRBV28 and TRBJ2-7; 8 bases agree with TRBD2. Germline CDR1 and CDR2: MDHEN and SYDVKM. The CDR3 has 18 amino acids. Trimming removed 6 bases from V and 1 base from J; junction bases left unmatched: 17. The CDR3 DNA is TGTGCCAGCAGGCAGGAAGGTCTCCGACTAGCGAATTCCTACGAGCAGTACTTC. Its translation is CASRQEGLRLANSYEQYF.

This clone appeared many times. The rearrangement joins TRBV5-1 to TRBJ1-1; D not resolved. Germline V gives CDR1 SGHRS, CDR2 YFSETQ. V lost 4 bases and J 1 base, leaving 14 bases between the germline ends. The CDR3 is 15 amino acids. The CDR3 DNA sequence: TGCGCCAGCAGCCCCCGGGGTGTCCAGAACACTGAAGCTTTCTTT. Translating it yields CASSPRGVQNTEAFF.

In DNA, the CDR3 is TGTGCCAGTAGTATAGGACAGGGGGGTAACACCGGGGAGCTGTTTTTT. The encoded protein is CASSIGQGGNTGELFF. This chain connects TRBV19 to TRBJ2-2, with 9 bases aligning to TRBD1. Germline values: CDR1 LNHDA, CDR2 SQIVND (reference sequence). Unmatched junction bases numbered 2, after V lost 1 base and J lost 2 bases. CDR3 size: 16 residues.

On this clone: The junction does not match germline at one end; this may be a read error. The chain links TRBV9 to TRBJ2-7; 7 nucleotides agree with TRBD2. The germline CDR1 and CDR2 sequences are SGDLS and YYNGEE. This CDR3 spans 16 amino acids. The CDR3 DNA is TGTGCCAGCAGCGTAGCTGCCGAGGGAGGGTCCTTCGAGCAGTACTTC. As protein: CASSVAAEGGSFEQYF. The whole variable domain, filled in from reference TRBV9 and TRBJ2-7, reads DSGVTQTPKHLITATGQRVTLRCSPRSGDLSVYWYQQSLDQGLQFLIQYYNGEERAKGNILERFSAQQFPDLHSELNLSSLELGDSALYFCASSVAAEGGSFEQYFGPGTRLTVT.

The J gene is TRBJ2-7, the V gene TRBV10-3, with D possibly TRBD1 on 6 matching bases. V dropped 4 bases and J dropped 3 bases, with 13 bases sitting between them. CDR1 ENHRY and CDR2 SYGVKD come from the germline V gene. The CDR3 is made up of 14 amino acids. CDR3 protein: CAISAGQLYYEQYF. CDR3 bases: TGTGCCATCAGTGCGGGACAACTCTACTACGAGCAGTACTTC.

The chain joins TRBV2 to TRBJ2-7; 14 bases agree with TRBD2. Trimming took 7 bases from V and 0 from J; bases not matched to a gene: 5. CDR1 and CDR2 from the germline V gene are SNHLY and FYNNEI. The CDR3 sequence is 16 residues long. CDR3 amino acids: CASTRLAGGSSYEQYF. The CDR3 DNA reads as TGTGCCAGCACCAGACTAGCGGGAGGGAGCTCCTACGAGCAGTACTTC.

This chain links TRBV10-3 with TRBJ1-1; D is undetermined. CDR3 length: 11 amino acids. Trimming cost V 10 bases and J 1 base, with 7 bases left between them. Germline V gene sequence: CDR1 ENHRY, CDR2 SYGVKD. In nucleotides, the CDR3 is TGTGCCACCAAAGAGAACACTGAAGCTTTCTTT. Translated, it gives CATKENTEAFF.

The V call is TRBV6-1, the J call TRBJ1-4; the D gene is possibly TRBD1 (5 bases). Germline V gene lookup returns CDR1 MNHNS and CDR2 SASEGT. V shed 6 bases and J shed 0 bases, with 8 bases lying between them. This CDR3 comprises 14 residues. In nucleotides, the CDR3 is TGTGCCAGCAGAATGGGGGCAACTAATGAAAAACTGTTTTTT. This codes for CASRMGATNEKLFF.

This rearrangement joins TRBV15 to TRBJ1-2; the D is unclear. CDR1 and CDR2 from the germline V gene are LNHNV and YYDKDF (reference sequence). V dropped 0 bases and J dropped 4 bases, with 15 bases sitting between them. The CDR3 is 16 amino acids. The CDR3 DNA sequence: TGTGCCACCAGCAGAGATCGGCGAGGTTTCGGCTATGGCTACACCTTC. Residues: CATSRDRRGFGYGYTF.

This clone has just one count. The chain combines TRBV5-4 with TRBJ2-2, with D possibly being TRBD1 (6 bases). Germline CDR1 reads SGHNT; CDR2 reads YYREEE (reference sequence). The CDR3 is made up of 15 amino acids. V was cut by 3 bases and J by 8 bases, with 17 bases left in between. CDR3 sequence reads: CASSSGGQISGELFF. Here the CDR3 DNA reads TGTGCCAGCAGCTCGGGTGGACAGATCTCTGGGGAGCTGTTTTTT.

This chain uses TRBV25-1 with TRBJ1-5; 8 bases agree with TRBD1. The germline V gene has CDR1 MGHDK and CDR2 SYGVNS. This CDR3 comprises 12 residues. The junction had 3 bases not matched to a gene; V was cut back by 6 bases and J by 8 bases. The CDR3 reads CASRQGAEPQHF. CDR3 in DNA: TGTGCCAGCAGGCAGGGGGCAGAGCCCCAGCATTTT. The full variable domain, rest sourced from reference TRBV25-1 and TRBJ1-5, is EADIYQTPRYLVIGTGKKITLECSQTMGHDKMYWYQQDPGMELHLIHYSYGVNSTEKGDLSSESTVSRIRTEHFPLTLESARPSHTSQYLCASRQGAEPQHFGDGTRLSIL.

The CDR3 is CASSSGTATGELFF. The DNA for the CDR3 is TGTGCCAGCTCGTCGGGGACTGCGACCGGGGAGCTGTTTTTT. This chain connects TRBV18 to TRBJ2-2, with D possibly being TRBD2 (6 bases). The CDR3 consists of 14 residues. Trimming removed 6 bases at V and 5 bases at J, with 13 bases between. The germline V gene has CDR1 KGHSH and CDR2 LQKENI.

The rearrangement uses TRBV5-1 and TRBJ1-4; a weak D match, TRBD1 (6 bases). Trimming pared 4 bases from V and 5 bases from J, leaving 9 bases between. The germline V gene encodes CDR1 SGHRS and CDR2 YFSETQ. The CDR3 is 13 residues long. CDR3 loop: CASSLGANEKLFF. CDR3 DNA: TGCGCCAGCAGCCTGGGGGCCAATGAAAAACTGTTTTTT. Full variable domain (outside the CDR3, taken from reference TRBV5-1 and TRBJ1-4): KAGVTQTPRYLIKTRGQQVTLSCSPISGHRSVSWYQQTPGQGLQFLFEYFSETQRNKGNFPGRFSGRQFSNSRSEMNVSTLELGDSALYLCASSLGANEKLFFGSGTQLSVL.

This rearrangement joins TRBV28 to TRBJ1-4; 8 nucleotides line up with TRBD1. The CDR3 covers 15 residues. Trimming took 5 bases from V and 4 from J; bases not matched to a gene: 6. CDR1 and CDR2 (germline): MDHEN, SYDVKM. Written as DNA, the CDR3 is TGTGCCAGCAGTCAGGGAGGACAGGGTAATGAAAAACTGTTTTTT. Residues: CASSQGGQGNEKLFF.